These 9 T cell receptor beta chains were sequenced from one sample in a study of T cell responses to AZD1222 COVID-19 vaccine. Generated by immunoSEQ multiplex PCR, the TCRdb table keeps only in-frame clones and is missing some. The top ten clones hold 3.4% of a sample with more than 110,000 clones, roughly nine tenths of them seen once. Source: peripheral blood, taken on day 0 of AZD1222 vaccination. The receptors were sampled from an adult in good health.

The V call is TRBV19, the J call TRBJ1-1; D not certain. V was cut by 1 base and J by 2 bases, with 14 bases left in between. The CDR3 loop spans 16 amino acids. Germline V lookup: CDR1 LNHDA, CDR2 SQIVND (reference sequence). CDR3 nucleotides: TGTGCCAGTAGTATAGCCGGGAGGGCGGATAACACTGAAGCTTTCTTT. Protein: CASSIAGRADNTEAFF.

This clone showed up just once. The chain joins TRBV3-1 (or the pseudogene TRBV3-2) to TRBJ1-5; tentatively, D is TRBD1 (6 bases). Germline lookup yields CDR1 LGHDT and CDR2 YNNKEL (reference sequence). V lost 1 base and J 7 bases, leaving 14 bases between the germline ends. This CDR3 is built from 15 residues. The CDR3: CASSQGQGFLQPQHF. The CDR3 nucleotides read TGTGCCAGCAGCCAAGGGCAGGGGTTTTTACAGCCCCAGCATTTT.

The V call is TRBV9, the J call TRBJ1-3; D is uncertain. With 0 bases removed from V and 3 bases from J, the gap between germline ends came to 13 bases. CDR1 SGDLS and CDR2 YYNGEE come from the germline V gene. The CDR3 contains 16 residues. DNA for the CDR3: TGTGCCAGCAGCGTAGCAGGTCGGGGAGGTGGAAACACCATATATTTT. Amino acids: CASSVAGRGGGNTIYF.

The rearrangement links TRBV5-6 to TRBJ2-7; 9 nucleotides agree with TRBD1. The CDR3 consists of 14 residues. Germline CDR1 reads SGHDT; CDR2 reads YYEEEE. V lost 4 bases, J lost 2 bases, and 4 bases stayed unmatched. CDR3 in amino acids: CASSRGQGAYEQYF. Here the CDR3 DNA reads TGTGCCAGCAGCCGGGGACAGGGTGCCTACGAGCAGTACTTC.

V usage is TRBV7-9 and J usage is TRBJ1-1; D is undetermined. Germline V gene lookup returns CDR1 SEHNR and CDR2 FQNEAQ (reference sequence). The CDR3 spans 13 residues. Trimming took 5 bases from V and 4 from J, leaving 11 bases between them. The CDR3 sequence: CASSPESSTEAFF. The CDR3 DNA reads as TGTGCCAGCAGCCCGGAAAGTAGCACTGAAGCTTTCTTT.

The sample holds a few counts of this clone. This chain links TRBV5-1 with TRBJ1-3, with D perhaps matching TRBD1 (6 bases). The CDR3 runs to 15 residues. Per germline, CDR1 SGHRS and CDR2 YFSETQ. V lost 4 bases, J lost 2 bases, and 13 bases lay in between. DNA for the CDR3: TGCGCCAGCAGCGGAGGGGGGCGAGCTGGAAACACCATATATTTT. Amino acid sequence: CASSGGGRAGNTIYF.

This clone was seen a single time. V is TRBV5-1 and J is TRBJ2-1, with D possibly matching TRBD2 (5 bases). The V end was cut by 4 bases, the J end by 6 bases, with 17 bases between. The CDR3 is made up of 15 amino acids. Germline values: CDR1 SGHRS, CDR2 YFSETQ. The DNA for the CDR3 is TGCGCCAGCAGCCCGGGATTTACGACGGGCAATGAGCAGTTCTTC. Its protein is CASSPGFTTGNEQFF.

V and J are TRBV5-4 and TRBJ1-2; maybe TRBD1 (6 bases). Germline V lookup: CDR1 SGHNT, CDR2 YYREEE (reference sequence). Trimming took 5 bases from V and 0 from J, leaving 20 bases between them. This CDR3 contains 17 residues. The CDR3 protein is CASRIGRRQESNYGYTF. CDR3 DNA: TGTGCCAGCAGAATTGGCCGTCGACAGGAATCTAACTATGGCTACACCTTC.

The chain employs TRBV6-4 and TRBJ2-6, with 9 bases that match TRBD1. The trim removed 4 bases at V and 0 bases at J, leaving 4 bases unmatched. In germline, CDR1 is MRHNA, CDR2 SNTAGT. CDR3 length equals 17 residues. The CDR3 DNA sequence: TGTGCCAGCAGTGCTGAGACAGGGGGCTCTGGGGCCAACGTCCTGACTTTC. Its protein is CASSAETGGSGANVLTF.